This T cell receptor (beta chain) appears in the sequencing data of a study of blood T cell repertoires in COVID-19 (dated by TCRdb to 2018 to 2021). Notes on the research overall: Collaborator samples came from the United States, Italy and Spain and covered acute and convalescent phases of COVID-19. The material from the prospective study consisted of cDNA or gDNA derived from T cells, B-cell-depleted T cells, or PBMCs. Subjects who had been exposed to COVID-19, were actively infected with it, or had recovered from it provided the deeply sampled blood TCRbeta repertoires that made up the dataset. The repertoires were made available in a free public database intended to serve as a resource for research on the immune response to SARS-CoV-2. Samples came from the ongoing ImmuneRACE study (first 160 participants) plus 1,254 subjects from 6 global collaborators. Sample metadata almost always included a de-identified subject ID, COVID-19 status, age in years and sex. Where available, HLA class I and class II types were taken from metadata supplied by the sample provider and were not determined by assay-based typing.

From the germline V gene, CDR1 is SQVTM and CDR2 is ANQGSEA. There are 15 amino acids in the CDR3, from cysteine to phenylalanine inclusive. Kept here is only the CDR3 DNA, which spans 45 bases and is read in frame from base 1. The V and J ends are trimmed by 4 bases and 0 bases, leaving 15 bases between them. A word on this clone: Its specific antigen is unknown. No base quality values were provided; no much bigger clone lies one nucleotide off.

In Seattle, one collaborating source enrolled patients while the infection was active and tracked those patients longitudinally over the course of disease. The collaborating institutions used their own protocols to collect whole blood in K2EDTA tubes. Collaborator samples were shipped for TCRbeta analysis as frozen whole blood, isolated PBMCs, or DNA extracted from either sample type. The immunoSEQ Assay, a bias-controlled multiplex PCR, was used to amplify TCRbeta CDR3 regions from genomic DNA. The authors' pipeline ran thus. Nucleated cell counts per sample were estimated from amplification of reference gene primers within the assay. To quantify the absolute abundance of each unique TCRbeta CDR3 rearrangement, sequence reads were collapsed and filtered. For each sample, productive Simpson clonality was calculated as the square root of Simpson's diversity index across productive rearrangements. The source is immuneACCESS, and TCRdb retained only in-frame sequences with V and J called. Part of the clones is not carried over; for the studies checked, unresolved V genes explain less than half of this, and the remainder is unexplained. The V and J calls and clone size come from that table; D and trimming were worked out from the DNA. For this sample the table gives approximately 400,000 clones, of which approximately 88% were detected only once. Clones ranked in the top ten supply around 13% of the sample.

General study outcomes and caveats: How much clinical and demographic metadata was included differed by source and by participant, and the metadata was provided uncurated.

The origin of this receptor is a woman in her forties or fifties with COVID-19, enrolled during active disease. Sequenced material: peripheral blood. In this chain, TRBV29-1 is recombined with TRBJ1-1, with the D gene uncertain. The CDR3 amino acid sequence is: CSVVENGQVNTEAFF. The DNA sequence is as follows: TGCAGCGTTGTAGAGAATGGGCAGGTGAACACTGAAGCTTTCTTT.